This T cell receptor (beta chain) derives from a study of blood T cell repertoires in COVID-19. The wider study: Whether acute or convalescent, the COVID-19 samples came from the United States, Italy and Spain. PBMCs, B-cell-depleted T cells, or T cells were the source of the cDNA or gDNA that made up the material.

The CDR3 loop spans 14 amino acids. The V end was cut by 0 bases, the J end by 6 bases, with 10 bases between. Germline V gene data show CDR1 as SGHRS and CDR2 as YFSETQ. In the source study's methods: The assay estimated nucleated cells by amplifying reference gene primers. The method was immunoSEQ multiplex PCR; TCRdb's version includes in-frame clones alone and lacks a portion of them. V and J calls and clone size follow that table, whereas D and trimming were derived from the DNA. The sample shows about 220,000 clones, around 82% of them seen only once. The clonotype originates from a human donor in a cohort sampled during active COVID-19. Sequences were obtained from peripheral blood. The chain couples TRBV5-1 to TRBJ2-1, with a possible D match to TRBD1 (6 bases). The CDR3 spells CASSLAVGGNEQFF. As DNA, the CDR3 is TGCGCCAGCAGCTTGGCCGTAGGGGGCAATGAGCAGTTCTTC.